What follows are 5 T cell receptor beta chains derived from one specimen sequenced in a study of T cell responses to AZD1222 COVID-19 vaccine (dated by TCRdb to about 2021). In the paper's terms, the time point label means: about 28 days (+/-7) after the second vaccine dose. The library was built by means of the immunoSEQ multiplex PCR assay. TCRdb obtained this table from immuneACCESS and retained in-frame rearrangements with V and J assigned. These tables miss some clones; where compared with another copy, unresolved V genes account for less than half of the shortfall, and the remainder is unexplained. The sample has 100,000 or so clones on record, around 84% of them singletons. The ten most abundant clones make up around 5.9% of the sample. Material: peripheral blood, obtained 28 days after the second AZD1222 dose. These receptors were taken from an adult who received the AZD1222 COVID-19 vaccine.

The chain uses TRBV6-2 or TRBV6-3 and TRBJ2-5; 11 bases fit TRBD2. Losses at the gene ends were 0 bases for V and 0 bases for J; bases not matched to a gene: 6. The germline gives CDR1 MNHEY, CDR2 SVGEGT. This CDR3 is built from 18 residues. CDR3 nucleotide sequence: TGTGCCAGCAGTTACTCGAATACACTAGCGGGGGACCAAGAGACCCAGTACTTC. It is translated as CASSYSNTLAGDQETQYF.

The chain is built from TRBV7-2 and TRBJ2-5; the match to TRBD2 covers 10 bases. V lost 6 bases to trimming and J lost 5 bases; unmatched junction nucleotides: 9. This CDR3 contains 15 residues. From germline, CDR1 is SGHTA and CDR2 FQGNSA. CDR3 bases: TGTGCCAGCAGACGCCTAGCGGGAGCTGGGGAGACCCAGTACTTC. Protein: CASRRLAGAGETQYF.

The gene calls are TRBV6-6 and TRBJ2-7, with D perhaps given as TRBD1 or TRBD2 (5 bases each). Germline values: CDR1 MNHNY, CDR2 SVGAGI (reference sequence). The germline V and J ends were trimmed by 2 bases and 3 bases, with 11 bases remaining between them. The CDR3 has 14 residues. CDR3 region: CASSYGAGLYEQYF. CDR3 nucleotide sequence: TGTGCCAGCAGTTACGGGGCGGGCCTCTACGAGCAGTACTTC.

V is TRBV29-1 and J is TRBJ1-1; no clear D gene. This CDR3 spans 12 amino acids. Germline V gene data show CDR1 as SQVTM and CDR2 as ANQGSEA. Deletions cut 2 bases from V and 1 base from J, with 5 bases between. The CDR3, as DNA: TGCAGCGTTGAAACCCCGAACACTGAAGCTTTCTTT. It is translated as CSVETPNTEAFF.

The J gene is TRBJ1-5, the V gene TRBV19, with D unclear. This CDR3 spans 11 amino acids. Germline CDR1 and CDR2: LNHDA and SQIVND (reference sequence). V was pared by 9 bases and J by 7 bases, with 10 bases between. Here the CDR3 reads CASGPYQPQHF. Here the CDR3 DNA reads TGTGCCAGCGGACCATACCAGCCCCAGCATTTT.